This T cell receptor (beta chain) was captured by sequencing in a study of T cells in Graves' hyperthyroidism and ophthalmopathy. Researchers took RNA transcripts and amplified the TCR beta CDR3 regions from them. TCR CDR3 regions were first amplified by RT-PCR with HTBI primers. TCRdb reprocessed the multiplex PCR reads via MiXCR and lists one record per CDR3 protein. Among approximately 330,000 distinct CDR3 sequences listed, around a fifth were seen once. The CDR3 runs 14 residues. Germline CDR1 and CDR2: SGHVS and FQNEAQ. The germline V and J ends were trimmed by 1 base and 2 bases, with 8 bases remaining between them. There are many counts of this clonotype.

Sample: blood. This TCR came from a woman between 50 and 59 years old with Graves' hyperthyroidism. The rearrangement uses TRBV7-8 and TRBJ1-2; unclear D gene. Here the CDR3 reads CASSLVRDNYGYTF. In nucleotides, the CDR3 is TGTGCCAGCAGCTTAGTTCGAGACAACTATGGCTACACCTTC.